This TCR beta chain originates from a study of T cell responses to AZD1222 COVID-19 vaccine. Germline V gene lookup returns CDR1 SEHNR and CDR2 FQNEAQ (reference sequence). This CDR3 is 15 amino acids long. Deletions cut 6 bases from V and 1 base from J, with 16 bases between. Profiling relied on immunoSEQ multiplex PCR, and the TCRdb table lists in-frame clones only, not all of them. The sample shows approximately 160,000 clones, roughly 87% of them seen only once. Findings and limits, study-wide: Repertoires were collected only later (after the peak T cell response had occurred). Vaccination with two AZD1222 doses was followed by a rise in Spike-specific TCR breadth and depth.

Comments on this clone: Its target is not known.

Here the sequenced sample was peripheral blood, taken on day 0 of AZD1222 vaccination. The TCR comes from an adult in good health. This rearrangement joins TRBV7-9 to TRBJ2-7, with D possibly being TRBD2 (6 bases). The CDR3 DNA is TGTGCCAGCAGTCGTCCGGGACTCAAATCCTACGAGCAGTACTTC. It yields the protein CASSRPGLKSYEQYF.